This is a list of T cell receptor beta chains from one sample in a study of T cells in Graves' hyperthyroidism and ophthalmopathy. TCRdb passed the multiplex PCR reads through MiXCR, listing each CDR3 protein once. Here the sample spans nearly 600,000 distinct CDR3 sequences, over 11% being singletons. Sequenced: blood. The receptors were sampled from a woman aged 30 to 39 with Graves' hyperthyroidism that later progressed to Graves' ophthalmopathy. Each CDR3 is given with its conserved first and last residue. D genes are given only for firm matches. Not all rows give a size; the values are once, few, many and, for expanded clones, a class.

size: -
length: 11
V: TRBV6-9
J: TRBJ1-2
D: -
CDR3: CASSYSKGYTF
DNA: TGTGCCAGCAGTTACAGCAAAGGCTACACCTTC

size: few
length: 16
V: TRBV11-2
J: TRBJ2-2
D: -
CDR3: CASSLVRTAPTGELFF
DNA: TGTGCCAGCAGCTTAGTGCGGACAGCCCCTACCGGGGAGCTGTTTTTT

size: -
length: 14
V: TRBV20-1
J: TRBJ2-7
D: TRBD2
CDR3: CSARGGTGGYEQYF
DNA: TGCAGTGCTAGAGGAGGCACGGGGGGATACGAGCAGTACTTC

size: -
length: 17
V: TRBV19
J: TRBJ2-2
D: TRBD2
CDR3: CASSPDGGEGRNGELFF
DNA: TGTGCCAGTAGTCCAGACGGGGGGGAGGGCCGGAACGGGGAGCTGTTTTTT

size: -
length: 12
V: TRBV5-6
J: TRBJ1-1
D: -
CDR3: CASSPWGTEAFF
DNA: TGTGCCAGCAGCCCATGGGGGACTGAAGCTTTCTTT

size: -
length: 17
V: TRBV7-9
J: TRBJ2-1
D: TRBD2
CDR3: CASSLARTSDQYNEQFF
DNA: TGTGCCAGCAGCCTAGCCCGGACTAGCGATCAATACAATGAGCAGTTCTTC

size: many
length: 13
V: TRBV29-1
J: TRBJ2-6
D: -
CDR3: CSVDGAGANVLTF
DNA: TGCAGCGTTGATGGGGCTGGGGCCAACGTCCTGACTTTC

size: -
length: 13
V: TRBV19
J: TRBJ2-3
D: -
CDR3: CASSAADTDTQYF
DNA: TGTGCCAGTAGCGCAGCGGACACAGATACGCAGTATTTT

size: -
length: 13
V: TRBV2
J: TRBJ2-2
D: -
CDR3: CASSGVPTGELFF
DNA: TGTGCCAGCAGTGGGGTCCCGACCGGGGAGCTGTTTTTT

size: many
length: 13
V: TRBV7-8
J: TRBJ2-3
D: TRBD2
CDR3: CASILAGVDTQYF
DNA: TGTGCCAGCATACTAGCGGGAGTGGATACGCAGTATTTT

size: -
length: 14
V: TRBV28
J: TRBJ1-1
D: -
CDR3: CASSDWPLNTEAFF
DNA: TGTGCCAGCAGTGACTGGCCGCTGAACACTGAAGCTTTCTTT

size: many
length: 16
V: TRBV28
J: TRBJ1-2
D: -
CDR3: CASRPSDRRGNYGYTF
DNA: TGTGCCAGCAGGCCTTCGGACAGAAGGGGAAACTATGGCTACACCTTC

size: -
length: 13
V: TRBV19
J: TRBJ2-1
D: -
CDR3: CASGVLIYNEQFF
DNA: TGTGCCAGTGGGGTGCTTATCTACAATGAGCAGTTCTTC

size: many
length: 13
V: TRBV2
J: TRBJ1-1
D: -
CDR3: CASSTTGGTEAFF
DNA: TGTGCCAGCAGTACCACAGGAGGGACTGAAGCTTTCTTT

size: -
length: 16
V: TRBV20-1
J: TRBJ2-1
D: TRBD2
CDR3: CSAQQRGEGPSNEQFF
DNA: TGCAGTGCTCAGCAGCGCGGGGAGGGCCCCTCCAATGAGCAGTTCTTC

size: -
length: 13
V: TRBV7-9
J: TRBJ2-7
D: -
CDR3: CASSLNEGLEQYF
DNA: TGTGCCAGCAGCTTAAATGAGGGGCTCGAGCAGTACTTC

size: many
length: 14
V: TRBV6-1
J: TRBJ2-3
D: -
CDR3: CASSFYHSTDTQYF
DNA: TGTGCCAGCAGTTTTTACCATAGCACAGATACGCAGTATTTT

size: many
length: 22
V: TRBV12-3/TRBV12-4
J: TRBJ2-5
D: TRBD2
CDR3: CASSLDLGSREASGIPRETQYF
DNA: TGTGCCAGCAGTTTAGATCTGGGGAGTCGGGAGGCTAGCGGGATCCCCAGGGAGACCCAGTACTTC

size: many
length: 15
V: TRBV2
J: TRBJ1-2
D: -
CDR3: CASRDRSITNYGYTF
DNA: TGTGCCAGCCGGGACCGCTCGATTACTAACTATGGCTACACCTTC

size: few
length: 14
V: TRBV27
J: TRBJ2-1
D: -
CDR3: CASTRDGTYNEQFF
DNA: TGTGCCAGCACTCGGGACGGGACCTACAATGAGCAGTTCTTC

size: many
length: 14
V: TRBV18
J: TRBJ1-1
D: TRBD1
CDR3: CASSPVRTGVEAFF
DNA: TGTGCCAGCTCACCCGTGCGGACAGGGGTTGAAGCTTTCTTT

size: many
length: 13
V: TRBV20-1
J: TRBJ2-7
D: TRBD1
CDR3: CSARIGQGYEQYF
DNA: TGCAGTGCTAGGATCGGACAGGGGTACGAGCAGTACTTC

size: -
length: 14
V: TRBV18
J: TRBJ2-2
D: -
CDR3: CASSPTTGTGELFF
DNA: TGTGCCAGCTCACCCACCACAGGGACCGGGGAGCTGTTTTTT

size: many
length: 15
V: TRBV30
J: TRBJ1-5
D: -
CDR3: CAWQTGNLVNQPQHF
DNA: TGTGCCTGGCAAACAGGGAATCTAGTAAACCAGCCCCAGCATTTT

size: many
length: 13
V: TRBV18
J: TRBJ2-3
D: -
CDR3: CASSPVLGDTQYF
DNA: TGTGCCAGCTCACCCGTCCTTGGGGATACGCAGTATTTT

size: -
length: 14
V: TRBV6-1
J: TRBJ1-4
D: -
CDR3: CASSPQPNNEKLFF
DNA: TGTGCCAGCAGTCCACAACCCAATAATGAAAAACTGTTTTTT

size: many
length: 17
V: TRBV11-1
J: TRBJ2-7
D: TRBD1
CDR3: CASSLSSGQGNSYEQYF
DNA: TGTGCCAGCAGCCTCTCGTCAGGACAGGGGAACTCCTACGAGCAGTACTTC

size: many
length: 14
V: TRBV2
J: TRBJ1-1
D: -
CDR3: CASRAGSSGTEAFF
DNA: TGTGCCAGCAGAGCGGGGTCGTCGGGGACTGAAGCTTTCTTT

size: -
length: 11
V: TRBV19
J: TRBJ1-1
D: -
CDR3: CASREGQKAFF
DNA: TGTGCCAGTAGGGAGGGGCAGAAAGCTTTCTTT

size: -
length: 14
V: TRBV14
J: TRBJ1-4
D: -
CDR3: CASSQEFGDEKLFF
DNA: TGTGCCAGCAGCCAAGAGTTTGGAGATGAAAAACTGTTTTTT

size: -
length: 14
V: TRBV30
J: TRBJ1-6
D: -
CDR3: CAWSPGDFNSPLHF
DNA: TGTGCCTGGAGTCCCGGAGACTTTAATTCACCCCTCCACTTT